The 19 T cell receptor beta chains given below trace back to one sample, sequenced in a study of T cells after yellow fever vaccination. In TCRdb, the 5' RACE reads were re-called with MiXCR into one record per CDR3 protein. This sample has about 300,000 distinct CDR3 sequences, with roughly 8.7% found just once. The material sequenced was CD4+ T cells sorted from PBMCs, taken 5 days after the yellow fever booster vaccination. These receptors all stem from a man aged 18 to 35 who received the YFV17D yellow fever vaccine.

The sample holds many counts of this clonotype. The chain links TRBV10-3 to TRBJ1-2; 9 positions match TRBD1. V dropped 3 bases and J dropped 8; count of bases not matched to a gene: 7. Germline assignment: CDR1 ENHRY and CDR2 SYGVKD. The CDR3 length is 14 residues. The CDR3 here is CAISDEGTGRGYTF. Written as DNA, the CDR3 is TGTGCCATCAGTGATGAGGGGACAGGGAGAGGCTACACCTTC.

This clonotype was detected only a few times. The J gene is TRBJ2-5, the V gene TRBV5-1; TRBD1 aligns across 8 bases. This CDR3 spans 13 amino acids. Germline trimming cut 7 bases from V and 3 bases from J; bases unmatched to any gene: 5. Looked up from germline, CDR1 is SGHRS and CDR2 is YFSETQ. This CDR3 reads CASALGQEETQYF. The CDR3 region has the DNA TGCGCCAGCGCCTTGGGACAGGAAGAGACCCAGTACTTC. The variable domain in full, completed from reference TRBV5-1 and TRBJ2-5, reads KAGVTQTPRYLIKTRGQQVTLSCSPISGHRSVSWYQQTPGQGLQFLFEYFSETQRNKGNFPGRFSGRQFSNSRSEMNVSTLELGDSALYLCASALGQEETQYFGPGTRLLVL.

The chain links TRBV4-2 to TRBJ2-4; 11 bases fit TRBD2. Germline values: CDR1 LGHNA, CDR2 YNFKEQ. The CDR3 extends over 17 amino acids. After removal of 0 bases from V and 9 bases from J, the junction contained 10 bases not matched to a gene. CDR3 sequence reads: CASSQEGVAGGIGIQYF. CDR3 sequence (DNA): TGTGCCAGCAGCCAAGAAGGAGTAGCGGGGGGGATCGGCATTCAGTACTTC.

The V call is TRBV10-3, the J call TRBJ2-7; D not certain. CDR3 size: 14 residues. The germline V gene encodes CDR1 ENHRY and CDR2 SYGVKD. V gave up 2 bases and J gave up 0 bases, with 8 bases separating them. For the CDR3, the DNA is TGTGCCATCAGTGAGGGGTTCAGCTCCTACGAGCAGTACTTC. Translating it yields CAISEGFSSYEQYF.

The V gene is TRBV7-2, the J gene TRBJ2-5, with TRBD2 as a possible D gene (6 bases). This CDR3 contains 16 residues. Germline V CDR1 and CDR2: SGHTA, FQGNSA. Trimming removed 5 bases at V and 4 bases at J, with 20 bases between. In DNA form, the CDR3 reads TGTGCCAGCAGCCCCGGGGGTACTAGCCGCCGAGAGACCCAGTACTTC. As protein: CASSPGGTSRRETQYF.

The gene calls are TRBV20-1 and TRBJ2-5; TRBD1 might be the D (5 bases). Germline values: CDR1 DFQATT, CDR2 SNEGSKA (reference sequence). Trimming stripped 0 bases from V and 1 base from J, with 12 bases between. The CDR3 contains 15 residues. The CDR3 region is CSARDWPRAQETQYF. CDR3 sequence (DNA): TGCAGTGCTAGAGATTGGCCCAGGGCCCAAGAGACCCAGTACTTC.

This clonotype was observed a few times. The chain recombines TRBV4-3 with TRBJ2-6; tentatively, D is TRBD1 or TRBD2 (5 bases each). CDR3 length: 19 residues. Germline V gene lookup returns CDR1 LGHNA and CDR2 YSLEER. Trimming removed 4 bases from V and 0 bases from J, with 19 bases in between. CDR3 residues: CASSPRDARTFSGANVLTF. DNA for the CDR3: TGCGCCAGCAGCCCGAGGGACGCCAGAACTTTCTCTGGGGCCAACGTCCTGACTTTC.

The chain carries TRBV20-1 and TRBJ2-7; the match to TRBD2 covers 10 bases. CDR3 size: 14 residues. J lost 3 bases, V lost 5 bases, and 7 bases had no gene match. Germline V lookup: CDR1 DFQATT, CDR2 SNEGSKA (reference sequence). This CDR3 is CSAGPSGGYYEQYF. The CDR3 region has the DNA TGCAGTGCTGGCCCTAGCGGGGGATACTACGAGCAGTACTTC.

The CDR3: CASSLVSRGGRLFNNSPLHF. In DNA form, the CDR3 reads TGTGCCAGCAGCCTGGTTTCCAGGGGAGGGAGACTTTTTAATAATTCACCCCTCCACTTT. V usage is TRBV11-2 and J usage is TRBJ1-6, with a possible D match to TRBD1 (6 bases). Trimming stripped 5 bases from V and 5 bases from J, with 28 bases between. Germline assignment: CDR1 SGHAT and CDR2 FQNNGV. The CDR3 is made up of 20 amino acids.

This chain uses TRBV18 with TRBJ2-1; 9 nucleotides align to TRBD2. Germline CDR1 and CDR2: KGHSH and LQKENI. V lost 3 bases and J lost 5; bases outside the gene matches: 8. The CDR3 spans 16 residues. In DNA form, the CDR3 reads TGTGCCAGCTCACCGGGACTAGCTGGGGTCCACAATGAGCAGTTCTTC. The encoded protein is CASSPGLAGVHNEQFF.

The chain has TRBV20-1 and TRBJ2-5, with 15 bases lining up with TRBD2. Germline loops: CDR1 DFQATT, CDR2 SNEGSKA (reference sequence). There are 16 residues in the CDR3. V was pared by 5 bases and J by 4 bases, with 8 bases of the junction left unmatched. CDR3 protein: CSALRTSGGAGETQYF. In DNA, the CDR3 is TGCAGTGCTTTACGGACTAGCGGGGGGGCCGGAGAGACCCAGTACTTC.

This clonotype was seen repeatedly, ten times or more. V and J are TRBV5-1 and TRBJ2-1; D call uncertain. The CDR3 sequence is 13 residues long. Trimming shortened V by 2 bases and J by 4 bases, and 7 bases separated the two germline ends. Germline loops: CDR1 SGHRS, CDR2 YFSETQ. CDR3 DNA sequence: TGCGCCAGCAGCTTCGGTGATTACAATGAGCAGTTCTTC. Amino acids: CASSFGDYNEQFF.

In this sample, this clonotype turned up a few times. CDR3: CASSHPTSGNYEQYF. The CDR3 DNA follows: TGCGCCAGCAGCCACCCGACTAGCGGGAACTACGAGCAGTACTTC. The chain joins TRBV4-1 to TRBJ2-7; 11 nucleotides line up with TRBD2. V lost 3 bases, J lost 3 bases, and 4 bases stayed unmatched. The CDR3 contains 15 residues. Looked up from germline, CDR1 is MGHRA and CDR2 is YSYEKL.

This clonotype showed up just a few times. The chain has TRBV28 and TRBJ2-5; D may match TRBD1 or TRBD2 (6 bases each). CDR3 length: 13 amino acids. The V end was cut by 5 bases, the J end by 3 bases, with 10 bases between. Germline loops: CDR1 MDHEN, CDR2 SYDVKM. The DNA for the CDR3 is TGTGCCAGCAGTCCGGGGGCCAAAGAGACCCAGTACTTC. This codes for CASSPGAKETQYF.

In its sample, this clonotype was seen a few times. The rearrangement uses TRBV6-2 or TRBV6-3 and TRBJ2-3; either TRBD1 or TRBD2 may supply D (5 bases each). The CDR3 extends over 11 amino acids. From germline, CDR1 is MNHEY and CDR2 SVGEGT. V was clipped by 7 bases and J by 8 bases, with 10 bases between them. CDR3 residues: CASTLGTTQYF. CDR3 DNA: TGTGCCAGCACTCTTGGGACTACGCAGTATTTT.

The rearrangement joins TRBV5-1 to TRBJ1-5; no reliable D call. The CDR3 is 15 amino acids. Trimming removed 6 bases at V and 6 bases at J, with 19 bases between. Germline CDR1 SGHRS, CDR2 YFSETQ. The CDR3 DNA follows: TGCGCCAGCAATCCGATCCCAGGATCCAGTCAGCCCCAGCATTTT. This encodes CASNPIPGSSQPQHF.

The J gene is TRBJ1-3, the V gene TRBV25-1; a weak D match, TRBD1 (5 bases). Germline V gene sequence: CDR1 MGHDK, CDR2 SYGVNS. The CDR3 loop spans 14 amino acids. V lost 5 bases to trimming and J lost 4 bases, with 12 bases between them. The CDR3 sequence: CASSWGTIGNTIYF. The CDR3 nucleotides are TGTGCCAGCAGTTGGGGGACGATCGGAAACACCATATATTTT.

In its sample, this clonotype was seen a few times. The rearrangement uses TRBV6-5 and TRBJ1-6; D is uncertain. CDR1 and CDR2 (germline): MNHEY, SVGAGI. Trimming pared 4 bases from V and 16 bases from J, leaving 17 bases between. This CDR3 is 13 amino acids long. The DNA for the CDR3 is TGTGCCAGCAGTTCCCACCCCGACGGAAAACTCCACTTT. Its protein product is CASSSHPDGKLHF.

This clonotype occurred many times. The CDR3 DNA reads as TGCGCCAGCAGCTACGGGACAGAGGACACCGGGGAGCTGTTTTTT. Protein sequence: CASSYGTEDTGELFF. The genes are TRBV5-1 and TRBJ2-2; 7 nucleotides align to TRBD1. The CDR3 runs 15 residues. Germline V lookup: CDR1 SGHRS, CDR2 YFSETQ. After removal of 3 bases from V and 3 bases from J, the junction contained 5 bases not matched to a gene.